A single sample is the source of the 19 T cell receptor beta chains below, sequenced in a study of T cell responses to AZD1222 COVID-19 vaccine. Generated by immunoSEQ multiplex PCR, the TCRdb table keeps only in-frame clones and is missing some. The table has tens of thousands of clones, more than 75% seen once. Here the sequenced sample was peripheral blood, taken 28 days after the second AZD1222 dose. These receptors all come from an adult who received the AZD1222 COVID-19 vaccine.

The rearrangement joins TRBV27 to TRBJ2-7; D is perhaps TRBD1 or TRBD2 (5 bases each). The CDR3 length is 13 residues. V lost 3 bases and J lost 2, with 8 bases in between. Germline CDR1 reads MNHEY; CDR2 reads SMNVEV (reference sequence). The CDR3 region has the DNA TGTGCCAGCAGTTTCGGGACGGCCTACGAGCAGTACTTC. This codes for CASSFGTAYEQYF.

This rearrangement joins TRBV18 to TRBJ2-5; D possibly uses TRBD1 or TRBD2 (6 bases each). With 1 base removed from V and 4 bases from J, the gap between germline ends came to 10 bases. Germline V lookup: CDR1 KGHSH, CDR2 LQKENI. The CDR3 is made up of 14 amino acids. CDR3 bases: TGTGCCAGCTCACCACGAGGGGGGTCAGAGACCCAGTACTTC. This encodes CASSPRGGSETQYF. The complete variable domain, with remaining parts taken from reference TRBV18 and TRBJ2-5, reads NAGVMQNPRHLVRRRGQEARLRCSPMKGHSHVYWYRQLPEEGLKFMVYLQKENIIDESGMPKERFSAEFPKEGPSILRIQQVVRGDSAAYFCASSPRGGSETQYFGPGTRLLVL.

This rearrangement joins TRBV11-2 to TRBJ2-7; D unresolved. There are 13 residues in the CDR3. Germline-derived CDR1 and CDR2 are SGHAT and FQNNGV. With 5 bases removed from V and 2 bases from J, the gap between germline ends came to 10 bases. CDR3 protein: CASSLGPAYEQYF. CDR3 DNA sequence: TGTGCCAGCAGCCTCGGACCTGCCTACGAGCAGTACTTC.

J is TRBJ2-3 and V is TRBV7-9, with 8 bases fitting TRBD2. Germline assignment: CDR1 SEHNR and CDR2 FQNEAQ (reference sequence). The CDR3 extends over 16 amino acids. V shed 2 bases, J shed 0 bases, and the junction held 4 bases outside the gene matches. CDR3 loop: CASSLLAGPSTDTQYF. The CDR3, as DNA: TGTGCCAGCAGCTTACTAGCGGGTCCGAGCACAGATACGCAGTATTTT.

The rearrangement links TRBV6-5 to TRBJ2-7, with 12 nucleotides matching TRBD1. With V trimmed by 1 base and J by 7 bases, 8 bases remained unmatched. This CDR3 is 16 amino acids long. Looked up from germline, CDR1 is MNHEY and CDR2 is SVGAGI. CDR3 region: CASSYYLGQGAGEQYF. In DNA, the CDR3 is TGTGCCAGCAGTTACTACTTGGGACAGGGGGCGGGTGAGCAGTACTTC.

This chain joins TRBV5-1 and TRBJ2-5; TRBD1 matches at 9 bases. Germline V gene data show CDR1 as SGHRS and CDR2 as YFSETQ. V shed 2 bases, J shed 5 bases, and the junction held 4 bases outside the gene matches. This CDR3 is 14 amino acids long. The CDR3 coding sequence is TGCGCCAGCAGCTTAGGGACAGGGAGGGAGACCCAGTACTTC. Residues: CASSLGTGRETQYF.

The V call is TRBV11-2, the J call TRBJ2-1; D not certain. V lost 1 base, J lost 4 bases, and 5 bases lay in between. The CDR3 extends over 13 amino acids. The germline V gene encodes CDR1 SGHAT and CDR2 FQNNGV. The CDR3 loop reads CASSLAHYNEQFF. The CDR3 DNA reads TGTGCCAGCAGCTTAGCCCATTACAATGAGCAGTTCTTC.

The V call is TRBV4-2, the J call TRBJ2-5; D is possibly TRBD1 or TRBD2 (6 bases each). The CDR3 extends over 13 amino acids. Germline V gene data show CDR1 as LGHNA and CDR2 as YNFKEQ. V was pared by 7 bases and J by 1 base, with 10 bases between. DNA for the CDR3: TGTGCCAGCAACAGGGACTTCCAAGAGACCCAGTACTTC. Its translation is CASNRDFQETQYF.

This chain links TRBV7-9 with TRBJ1-1; a weak D match, TRBD1 (5 bases). V lost 5 bases to trimming and J lost 3 bases, with 10 bases between them. Germline CDR1 SEHNR, CDR2 FQNEAQ (reference sequence). The CDR3 has 13 residues. The CDR3 spells CASSNNRYTEAFF. CDR3 bases: TGTGCCAGCAGCAACAACAGGTACACTGAAGCTTTCTTT.

This sequence joins TRBV4-3 and TRBJ1-6; D ambiguous. Germline V gene data show CDR1 as LGHNA and CDR2 as YSLEER. Deletions cut 3 bases from V and 4 bases from J, with 19 bases between. CDR3 length: 18 amino acids. The CDR3 spells CASSHAPGKGSYNSPLHF. The DNA of the CDR3 is TGCGCCAGCAGCCACGCTCCCGGGAAGGGATCTTATAATTCACCCCTCCACTTT.

The rearrangement joins TRBV27 to TRBJ2-1, with 9 nucleotides matching TRBD2. Germline assignment: CDR1 MNHEY and CDR2 SMNVEV (reference sequence). This CDR3 has 16 amino acids. Unmatched junction bases numbered 8, after V lost 3 bases and J lost 5 bases. The CDR3 sequence: CASSLIAGAGDNEQFF. The CDR3 nucleotides are TGTGCCAGCAGTTTGATAGCGGGAGCGGGCGACAATGAGCAGTTCTTC.

V and J are TRBV18 and TRBJ1-1; 7 bases are a match to TRBD1. Trimming removed 1 base from V and 3 bases from J; junction bases left unmatched: 5. This CDR3 has 15 amino acids. CDR1 and CDR2 (germline): KGHSH, LQKENI. The CDR3 sequence: CASSPQFTGDTEAFF. Written as DNA, the CDR3 is TGTGCCAGCTCACCACAGTTCACAGGGGACACTGAAGCTTTCTTT.

The chain carries TRBV7-3 and TRBJ1-1, with 8 bases aligning to TRBD1. Germline V gene lookup returns CDR1 SGHTA and CDR2 FQGTGA. The ends lost 5 bases at V and 5 bases at J; junction bases unmatched: 7. The CDR3 sequence is 14 residues long. The CDR3 loop is CASSPAQGATEAFF. The CDR3 DNA follows: TGTGCCAGCAGCCCCGCCCAGGGGGCTACTGAAGCTTTCTTT.

This chain joins TRBV25-1 and TRBJ2-6; D is unresolved. Between the trimmed V and J ends, which lost 3 bases and 1 base, there was a span of 13 bases. The CDR3 runs to 17 residues. Germline V lookup: CDR1 MGHDK, CDR2 SYGVNS. The CDR3 spells CASSEVFSDSGANVLTF. The DNA of the CDR3 is TGTGCCAGCAGTGAGGTTTTTTCCGATTCTGGGGCCAACGTCCTGACTTTC.

CDR3 sequence: CASLTDRERSEQFF. CDR3 DNA sequence: TGTGCCAGCTTGACTGACCGAGAGCGTTCTGAGCAGTTCTTC. The chain has TRBV2 and TRBJ2-1, with no clear D. Germline CDR1 is SNHLY and CDR2 is FYNNEI. This CDR3 has 14 amino acids. Trimming stripped 8 bases from V and 9 bases from J, with 20 bases between.

The CDR3 nucleotides are TGTGCCAGTAGTATAGTCCTCAATCAGCCCCAGCATTTT. Protein product: CASSIVLNQPQHF. J is TRBJ1-5 and V is TRBV19; D is undetermined. Germline-derived CDR1 and CDR2 are LNHDA and SQIVND (reference sequence). The CDR3 extends over 13 amino acids. Trimming left V 1 base short and J 3 bases short, with 4 bases between.

The chain carries TRBV10-3 and TRBJ1-3; 8 bases are shared with TRBD1. J was trimmed by 4 bases and V by 10 bases; bases with no gene match: 0. The CDR3 sequence is 11 residues long. The V gene's germline CDR1 is ENHRY and CDR2 SYGVKD. The CDR3 is CATGGGNTIYF. CDR3 bases: TGTGCCACAGGGGGCGGAAACACCATATATTTT.

The chain links TRBV6-6 to TRBJ2-7; perhaps D is TRBD1 or TRBD2 (5 bases each). The CDR3 runs to 11 residues. Trimming took 8 bases from V and 4 from J, leaving 9 bases between them. Germline assignment: CDR1 MNHNY and CDR2 SVGAGI (reference sequence). The DNA for the CDR3 is TGTGCCAGCTCGGGGCCTTACGAGCAGTACTTC. This codes for CASSGPYEQYF.

This sequence joins TRBV24-1 and TRBJ2-7, with a tentative D call TRBD1 (6 bases). Germline assignment: CDR1 KGHDR and CDR2 SFDVKD. This CDR3 spans 11 amino acids. Trimming left V 7 bases short and J 4 bases short, with 7 bases between. CDR3 protein: CATSQGYEQYF. For the CDR3, the DNA is TGTGCCACCAGCCAGGGGTACGAGCAGTACTTC.